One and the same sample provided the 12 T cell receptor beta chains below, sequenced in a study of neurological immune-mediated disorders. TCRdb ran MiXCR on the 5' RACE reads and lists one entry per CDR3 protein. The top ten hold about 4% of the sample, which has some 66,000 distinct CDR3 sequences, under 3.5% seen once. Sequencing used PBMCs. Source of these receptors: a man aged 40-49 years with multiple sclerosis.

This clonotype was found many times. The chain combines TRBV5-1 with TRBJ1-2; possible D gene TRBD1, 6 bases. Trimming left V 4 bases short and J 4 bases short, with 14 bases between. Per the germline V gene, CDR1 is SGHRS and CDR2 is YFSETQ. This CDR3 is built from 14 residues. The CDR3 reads CASSGEDRFYGYTF. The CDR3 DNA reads TGCGCCAGCAGCGGGGAGGACAGATTCTATGGCTACACCTTC.

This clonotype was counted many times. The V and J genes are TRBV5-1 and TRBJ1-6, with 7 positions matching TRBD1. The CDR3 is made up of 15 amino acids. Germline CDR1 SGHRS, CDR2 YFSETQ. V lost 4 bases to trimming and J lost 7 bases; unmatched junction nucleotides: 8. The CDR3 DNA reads TGCGCCAGCAGCGGATTGACAGGGACAAATTCACCCCTCCACTTT. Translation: CASSGLTGTNSPLHF.

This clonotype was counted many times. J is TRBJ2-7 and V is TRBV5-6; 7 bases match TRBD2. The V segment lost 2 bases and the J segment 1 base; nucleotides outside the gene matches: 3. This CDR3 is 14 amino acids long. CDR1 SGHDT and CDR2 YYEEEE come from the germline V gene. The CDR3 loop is CASSFGRRSYEQYF. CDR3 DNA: TGTGCCAGCAGCTTCGGGAGGAGGTCCTACGAGCAGTACTTC.

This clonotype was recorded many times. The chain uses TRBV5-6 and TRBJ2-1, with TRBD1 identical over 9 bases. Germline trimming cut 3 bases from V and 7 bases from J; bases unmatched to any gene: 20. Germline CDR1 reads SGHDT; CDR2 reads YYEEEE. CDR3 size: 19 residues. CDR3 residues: CASSSFTGTGTPLLNEQFF. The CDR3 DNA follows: TGTGCCAGCAGCTCCTTCACCGGGACAGGGACCCCTCTGTTGAATGAGCAGTTCTTC.

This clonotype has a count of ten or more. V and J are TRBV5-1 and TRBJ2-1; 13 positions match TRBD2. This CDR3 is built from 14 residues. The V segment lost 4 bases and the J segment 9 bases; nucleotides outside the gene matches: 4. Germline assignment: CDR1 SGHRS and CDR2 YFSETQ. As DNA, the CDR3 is TGCGCCAGCAGCATACTAGCGGGAGGGGGTGAGCAGTTCTTC. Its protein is CASSILAGGGEQFF.

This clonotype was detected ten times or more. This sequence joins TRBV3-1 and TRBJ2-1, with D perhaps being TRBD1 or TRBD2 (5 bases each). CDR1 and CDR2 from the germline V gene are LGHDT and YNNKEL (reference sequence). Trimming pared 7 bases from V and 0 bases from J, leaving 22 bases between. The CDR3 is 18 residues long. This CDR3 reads CASNPLGPTTSSYNEQFF. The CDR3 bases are TGTGCCAGCAATCCCCTGGGACCAACCACGAGCTCCTACAATGAGCAGTTCTTC.

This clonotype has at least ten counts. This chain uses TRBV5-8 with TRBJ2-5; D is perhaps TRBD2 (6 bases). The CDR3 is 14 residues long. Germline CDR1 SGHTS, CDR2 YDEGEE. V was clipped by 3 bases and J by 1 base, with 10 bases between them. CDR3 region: CASSYRGVQETQYF. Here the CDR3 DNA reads TGTGCCAGCAGCTACCGCGGGGTCCAAGAGACCCAGTACTTC. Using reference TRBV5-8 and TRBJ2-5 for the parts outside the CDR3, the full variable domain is EAGVTQSPTHLIKTRGQQATLRCSPISGHTSVYWYQQALGLGLQFLLWYDEGEERNRGNFPPRFSGRQFPNYSSELNVNALELEDSALYLCASSYRGVQETQYFGPGTRLLVL.

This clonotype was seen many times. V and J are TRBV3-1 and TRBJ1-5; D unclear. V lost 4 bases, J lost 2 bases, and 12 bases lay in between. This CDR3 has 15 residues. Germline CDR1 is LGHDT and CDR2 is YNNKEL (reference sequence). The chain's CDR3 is CASSRGDIGNQPQHF. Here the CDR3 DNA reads TGTGCCAGCAGCCGAGGAGACATAGGCAATCAGCCCCAGCATTTT.

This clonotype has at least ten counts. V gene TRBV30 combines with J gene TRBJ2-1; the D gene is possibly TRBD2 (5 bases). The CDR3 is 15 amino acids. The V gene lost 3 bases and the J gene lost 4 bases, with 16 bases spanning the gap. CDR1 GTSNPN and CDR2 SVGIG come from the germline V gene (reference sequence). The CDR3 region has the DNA TGTGCCTGGAGCTCCAACCGGGGAACATACAATGAGCAGTTCTTC. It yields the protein CAWSSNRGTYNEQFF.

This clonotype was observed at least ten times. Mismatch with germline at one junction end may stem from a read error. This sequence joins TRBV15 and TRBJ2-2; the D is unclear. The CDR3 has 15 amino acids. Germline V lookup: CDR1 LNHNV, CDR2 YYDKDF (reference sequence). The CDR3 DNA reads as TGTGCCACCAGCGGAGATGGGTCACGGACCGGGGAGCTGTTTTTT. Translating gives CATSGDGSRTGELFF.

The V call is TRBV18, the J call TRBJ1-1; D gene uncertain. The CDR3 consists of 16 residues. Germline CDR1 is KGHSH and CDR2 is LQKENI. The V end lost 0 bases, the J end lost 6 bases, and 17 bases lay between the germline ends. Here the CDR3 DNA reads TGTGCCAGCTCACCACCGTGGGCGGGGTCGTGGGCTGAAGCTTTCTTT. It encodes CASSPPWAGSWAEAFF.

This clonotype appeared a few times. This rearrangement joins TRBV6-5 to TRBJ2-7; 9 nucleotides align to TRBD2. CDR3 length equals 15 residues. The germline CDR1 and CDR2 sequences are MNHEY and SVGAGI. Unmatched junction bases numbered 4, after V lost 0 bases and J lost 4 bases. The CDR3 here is CASSYSAGGTYEQYF. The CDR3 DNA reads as TGTGCCAGCAGTTACTCCGCGGGGGGGACATACGAGCAGTACTTC.